This T cell receptor beta chain was sequenced during a study of HIV-infected children after antiretroviral therapy interruption. Whole-study context: In continuous treatment, analyzed samples were from weeks 0, 48 and 150.

Looked up from germline, CDR1 is LNHDA and CDR2 is SQIVND (reference sequence). This CDR3 contains 14 residues. Trimming pared 3 bases from V and 0 bases from J, leaving 9 bases between. The TCR library was built from RNA with a 3' RACE protocol and unique molecular identifiers. MiXCR was run by TCRdb on the 3' RACE reads, yielding one entry per CDR3 protein. Here the sample spans 70,000 to 90,000 distinct CDR3 sequences, less than 7% being singletons. Treatment in this sample: PENTA 11 planned treatment interruption arm or continuous ART arm. Only samples with at least 5 million viable PBMCs qualified. This clonotype was detected many times.

This rearrangement joins TRBV19 to TRBJ2-7; no firm D call. The TCR originated in a pool of human donors with HIV. Sequenced here: CD45RA+ CD4+ T cells from PBMCs, pooled from several time points, sampled from a donor given antiretroviral therapy, either interrupted or continuous. Subset in this sample: naive CD4+ CD45RA+ CD45RO- T cells. The DNA for the CDR3 is TGTGCCAGTAGTATGGTGACACGCTCCTACGAGCAGTACTTC. It specifies CASSMVTRSYEQYF.